This TCR beta chain was obtained from a study of blood T cell repertoires in COVID-19. Across the study: COVID-19 samples collected from the United States, Italy and Spain covered acute and convalescent phases. Nucleic acid was either cDNA or gDNA, and it came from T cells, B-cell-depleted T cells, or PBMCs.

TCRdb keeps only in-frame clones here, not all; method: immunoSEQ multiplex PCR. Of around 190,000 clones in the sample, more than 70% were seen once. The sequencing input was PBMCs or T cells enriched from blood (not recorded which). This TCR came from a middle-aged man with acute COVID-19.

CDR3 amino acids: CASSPLGTGGDTGELFF. CDR3 bases: TGTGCCAGCAGCCCACTTGGTACGGGAGGGGACACCGGGGAGCTGTTTTTT. The chain links TRBV9 to TRBJ2-2; 8 nucleotides line up with TRBD2. V dropped 4 bases and J dropped 3; count of bases not matched to a gene: 11. This CDR3 has 17 residues. Germline V CDR1 and CDR2: SGDLS, YYNGEE. The full variable domain, completed using reference TRBV9 and TRBJ2-2, is DSGVTQTPKHLITATGQRVTLRCSPRSGDLSVYWYQQSLDQGLQFLIQYYNGEERAKGNILERFSAQQFPDLHSELNLSSLELGDSALYFCASSPLGTGGDTGELFFGEGSRLTVL.